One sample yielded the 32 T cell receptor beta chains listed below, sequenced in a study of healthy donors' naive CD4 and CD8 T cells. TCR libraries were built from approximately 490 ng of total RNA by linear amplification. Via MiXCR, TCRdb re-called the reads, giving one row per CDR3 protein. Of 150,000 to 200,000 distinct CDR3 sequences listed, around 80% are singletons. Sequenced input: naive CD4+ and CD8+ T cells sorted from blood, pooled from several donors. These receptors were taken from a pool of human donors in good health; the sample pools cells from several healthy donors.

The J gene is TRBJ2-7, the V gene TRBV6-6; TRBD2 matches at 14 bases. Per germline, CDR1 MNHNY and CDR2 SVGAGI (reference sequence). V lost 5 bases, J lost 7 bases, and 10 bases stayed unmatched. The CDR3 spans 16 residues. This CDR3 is CASSKSGTSGSYEQYF. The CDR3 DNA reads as TGTGCCAGCAGTAAATCCGGGACTAGCGGGAGTTATGAGCAGTACTTC.

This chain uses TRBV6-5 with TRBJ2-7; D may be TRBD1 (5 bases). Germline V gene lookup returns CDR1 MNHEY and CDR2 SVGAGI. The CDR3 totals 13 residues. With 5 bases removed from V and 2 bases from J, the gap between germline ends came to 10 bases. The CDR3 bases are TGTGCCAGCAGTCCGCCGACAGCCTACGAGCAGTACTTC. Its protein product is CASSPPTAYEQYF.

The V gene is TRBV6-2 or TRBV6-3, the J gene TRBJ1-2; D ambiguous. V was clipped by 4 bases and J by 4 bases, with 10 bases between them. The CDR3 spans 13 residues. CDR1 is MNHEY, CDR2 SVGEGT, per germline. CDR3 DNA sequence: TGTGCCAGCAGTTCGCTACAGTCCTATGGCTACACCTTC. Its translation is CASSSLQSYGYTF.

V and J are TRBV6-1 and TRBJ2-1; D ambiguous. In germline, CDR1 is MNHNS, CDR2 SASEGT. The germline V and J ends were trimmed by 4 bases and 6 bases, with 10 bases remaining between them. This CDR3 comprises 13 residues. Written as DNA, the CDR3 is TGTGCCAGCAGTGTAGTGGTCGGCAATGAGCAGTTCTTC. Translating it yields CASSVVVGNEQFF.

Here the CDR3 reads CASSWVGGRNYGYTF. The CDR3 coding sequence is TGTGCCAGCAGTTGGGTTGGGGGACGCAACTATGGCTACACCTTC. The V and J genes are TRBV6-5 and TRBJ1-2, with D possibly TRBD1 on 5 matching bases. Trimming stripped 4 bases from V and 2 bases from J, with 14 bases between. Looked up from germline, CDR1 is MNHEY and CDR2 is SVGAGI. The CDR3 runs to 15 residues.

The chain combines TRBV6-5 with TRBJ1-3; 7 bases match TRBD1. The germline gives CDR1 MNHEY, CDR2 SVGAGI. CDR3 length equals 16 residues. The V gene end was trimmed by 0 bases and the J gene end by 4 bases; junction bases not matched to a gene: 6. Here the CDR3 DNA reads TGTGCCAGCAGTTACTCATCGACAGGGTCCGGAAACACCATATATTTT. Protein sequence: CASSYSSTGSGNTIYF.

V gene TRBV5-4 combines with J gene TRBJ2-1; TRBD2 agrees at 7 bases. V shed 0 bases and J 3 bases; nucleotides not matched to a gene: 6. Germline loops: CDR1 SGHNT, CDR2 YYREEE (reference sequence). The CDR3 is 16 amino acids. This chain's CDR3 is CASSLVPGDYYNEQFF. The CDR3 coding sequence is TGTGCCAGCAGCTTGGTTCCGGGGGACTACTACAATGAGCAGTTCTTC.

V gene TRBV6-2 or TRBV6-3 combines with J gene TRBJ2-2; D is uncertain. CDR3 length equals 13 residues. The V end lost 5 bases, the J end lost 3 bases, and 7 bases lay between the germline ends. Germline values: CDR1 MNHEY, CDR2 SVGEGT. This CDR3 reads CASSVLDTGELFF. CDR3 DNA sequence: TGTGCCAGCAGTGTTTTGGACACCGGGGAGCTGTTTTTT.

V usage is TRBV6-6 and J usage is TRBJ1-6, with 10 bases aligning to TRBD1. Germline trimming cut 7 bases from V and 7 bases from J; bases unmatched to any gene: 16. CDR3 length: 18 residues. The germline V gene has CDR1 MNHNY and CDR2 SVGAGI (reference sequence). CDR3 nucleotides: TGTGCCAGCATCCTGACAGGGGGCGAGGGATTTAAGAATTCACCCCTCCACTTT. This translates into CASILTGGEGFKNSPLHF.

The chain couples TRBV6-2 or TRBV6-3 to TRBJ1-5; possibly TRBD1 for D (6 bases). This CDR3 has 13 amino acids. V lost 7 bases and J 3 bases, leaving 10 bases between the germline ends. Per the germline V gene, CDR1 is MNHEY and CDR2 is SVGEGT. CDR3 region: CASTWDNNQPQHF. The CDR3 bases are TGTGCCAGCACCTGGGACAACAATCAGCCCCAGCATTTT.

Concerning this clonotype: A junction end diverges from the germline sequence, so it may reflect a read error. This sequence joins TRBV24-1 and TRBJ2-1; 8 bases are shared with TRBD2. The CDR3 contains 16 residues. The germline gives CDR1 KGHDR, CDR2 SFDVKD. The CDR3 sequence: CATSDVGTRVDNKQFF. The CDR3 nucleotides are TGTGCCACCAGTGACGTCGGGACTAGAGTCGACAATAAGCAGTTCTTC.

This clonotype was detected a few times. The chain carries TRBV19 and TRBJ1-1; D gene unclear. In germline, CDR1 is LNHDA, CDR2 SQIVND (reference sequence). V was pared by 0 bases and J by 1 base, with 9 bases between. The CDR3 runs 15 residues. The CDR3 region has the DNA TGTGCCAGTAGTATAGATCCGGCAGAGAACACTGAAGCTTTCTTT. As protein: CASSIDPAENTEAFF.

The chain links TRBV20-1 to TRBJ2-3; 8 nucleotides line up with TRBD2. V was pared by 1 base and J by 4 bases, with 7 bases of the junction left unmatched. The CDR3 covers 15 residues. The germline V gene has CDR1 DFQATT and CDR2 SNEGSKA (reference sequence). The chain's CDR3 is CSARVQREPSDTQYF. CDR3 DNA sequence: TGCAGTGCTAGAGTCCAGCGGGAGCCCTCAGATACGCAGTATTTT.

The CDR3 protein is CASRNGGQVNQPQHF. The CDR3 DNA is TGTGCCAGCCGGAACGGGGGACAGGTGAATCAGCCCCAGCATTTT. V and J are TRBV6-5 and TRBJ1-5; TRBD1 agrees at 8 bases. This CDR3 has 15 amino acids. CDR1 and CDR2 (germline): MNHEY, SVGAGI. After removal of 8 bases from V and 4 bases from J, the junction contained 10 bases not matched to a gene.

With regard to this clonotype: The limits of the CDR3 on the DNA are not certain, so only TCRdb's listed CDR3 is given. This chain's CDR3 is CASSRPWAVGNEQFF. The V and J genes are TRBV21-1 and TRBJ2-1; TRBD1 is the table's D call, not checked against the DNA. TRBV21-1 is reported as a pseudogene. The CDR3 is 15 amino acids long, termini counted.

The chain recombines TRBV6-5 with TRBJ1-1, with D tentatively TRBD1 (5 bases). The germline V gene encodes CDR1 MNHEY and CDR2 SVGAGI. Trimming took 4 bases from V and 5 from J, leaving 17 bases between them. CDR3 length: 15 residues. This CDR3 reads CASSSALGVRTEAFF. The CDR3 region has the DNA TGTGCCAGCAGTTCCGCGTTGGGGGTTCGGACTGAAGCTTTCTTT.

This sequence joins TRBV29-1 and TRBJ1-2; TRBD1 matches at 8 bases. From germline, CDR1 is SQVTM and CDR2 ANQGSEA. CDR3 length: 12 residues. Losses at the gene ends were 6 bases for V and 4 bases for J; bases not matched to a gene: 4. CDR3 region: CSVQGATYGYTF. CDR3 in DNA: TGCAGCGTGCAGGGGGCGACCTATGGCTACACCTTC.

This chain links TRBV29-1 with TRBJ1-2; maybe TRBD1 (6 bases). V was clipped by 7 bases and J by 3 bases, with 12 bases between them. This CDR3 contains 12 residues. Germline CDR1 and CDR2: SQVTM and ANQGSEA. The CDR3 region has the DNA TGCAGCGCACAGGGTGACGACTATGGCTACACCTTC. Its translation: CSAQGDDYGYTF.

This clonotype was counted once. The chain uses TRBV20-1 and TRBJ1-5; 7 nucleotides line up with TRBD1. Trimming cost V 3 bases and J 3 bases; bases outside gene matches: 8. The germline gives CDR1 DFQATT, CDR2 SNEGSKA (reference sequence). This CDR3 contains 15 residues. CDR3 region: CSARVHKGANQPQHF. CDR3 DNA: TGCAGTGCTAGGGTACACAAGGGGGCCAATCAGCCCCAGCATTTT.

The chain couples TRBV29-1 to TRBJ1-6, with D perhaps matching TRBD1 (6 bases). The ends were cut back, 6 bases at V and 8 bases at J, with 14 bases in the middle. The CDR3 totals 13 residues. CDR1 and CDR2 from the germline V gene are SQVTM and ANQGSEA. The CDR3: CSVAGTPDSPLHF. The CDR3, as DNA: TGCAGCGTCGCCGGGACACCCGATTCACCCCTCCACTTT.

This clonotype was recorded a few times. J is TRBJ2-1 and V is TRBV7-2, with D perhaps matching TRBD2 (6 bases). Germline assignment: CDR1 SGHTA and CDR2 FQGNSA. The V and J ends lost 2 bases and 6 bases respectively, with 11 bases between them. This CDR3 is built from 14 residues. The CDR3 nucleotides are TGTGCCAGCAGCTTAACTAGCTCTACCAATGAGCAGTTCTTC. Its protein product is CASSLTSSTNEQFF.

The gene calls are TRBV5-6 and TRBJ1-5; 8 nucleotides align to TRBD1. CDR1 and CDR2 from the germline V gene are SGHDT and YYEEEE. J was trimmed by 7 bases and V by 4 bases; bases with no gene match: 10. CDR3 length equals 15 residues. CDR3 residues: CASSVRFGQGQPQHF. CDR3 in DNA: TGTGCCAGCAGCGTGCGATTCGGACAGGGCCAGCCCCAGCATTTT.

The CDR3 DNA follows: TGCAGCGTTCTCTCGGGGAATAGCAATCAGCCCCAGCATTTT. It yields the protein CSVLSGNSNQPQHF. The V gene is TRBV29-1, the J gene TRBJ1-5; D gene unclear. The germline CDR1 and CDR2 sequences are SQVTM and ANQGSEA. V was cut by 5 bases and J by 0 bases, with 11 bases left in between. The CDR3 consists of 14 residues.

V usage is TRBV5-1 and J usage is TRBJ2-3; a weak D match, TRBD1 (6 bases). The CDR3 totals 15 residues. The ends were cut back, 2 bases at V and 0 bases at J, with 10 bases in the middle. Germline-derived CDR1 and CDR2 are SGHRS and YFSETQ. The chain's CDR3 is CASSFWTDSTDTQYF. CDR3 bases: TGCGCCAGCAGCTTTTGGACAGATAGCACAGATACGCAGTATTTT.

The CDR3 spells CASSSTGGKEETQYF. Written as DNA, the CDR3 is TGCGCCAGCAGCTCGACAGGGGGAAAGGAGGAGACCCAGTACTTC. The V gene is TRBV5-1, the J gene TRBJ2-5, with 9 bases aligning to TRBD1. The CDR3 is 15 amino acids. Germline V gene lookup returns CDR1 SGHRS and CDR2 YFSETQ. V shed 3 bases and J 5 bases; nucleotides not matched to a gene: 8.

CDR3 nucleotide sequence: TGCAGCGCCGACAGGGGTGGCGGCTATGGCTACACCTTC. Its translation: CSADRGGGYGYTF. V gene TRBV29-1 combines with J gene TRBJ1-2; 8 bases are shared with TRBD1. Germline CDR1 and CDR2: SQVTM and ANQGSEA. V shed 7 bases and J 4 bases; nucleotides not matched to a gene: 8. The CDR3 extends over 13 amino acids.

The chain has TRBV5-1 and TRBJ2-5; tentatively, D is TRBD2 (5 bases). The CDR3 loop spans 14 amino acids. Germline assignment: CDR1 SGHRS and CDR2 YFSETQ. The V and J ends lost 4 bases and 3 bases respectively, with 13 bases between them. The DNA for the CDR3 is TGCGCCAGCAGCGAGGGAGCCGGCGAAGAGACCCAGTACTTC. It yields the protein CASSEGAGEETQYF.

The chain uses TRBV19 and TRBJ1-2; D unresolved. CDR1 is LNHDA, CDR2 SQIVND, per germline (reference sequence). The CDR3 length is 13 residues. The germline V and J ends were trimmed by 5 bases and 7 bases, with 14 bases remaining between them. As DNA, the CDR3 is TGTGCCAGTAGTTACCCGGGTCCGGGTGGCTACACCTTC. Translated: CASSYPGPGGYTF.

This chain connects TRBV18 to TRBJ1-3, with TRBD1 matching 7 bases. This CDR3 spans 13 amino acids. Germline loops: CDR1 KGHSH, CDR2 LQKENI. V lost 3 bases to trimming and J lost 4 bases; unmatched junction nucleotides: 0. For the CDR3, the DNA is TGTGCCAGCTCACCGGGACAGGGAAACACCATATATTTT. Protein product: CASSPGQGNTIYF.

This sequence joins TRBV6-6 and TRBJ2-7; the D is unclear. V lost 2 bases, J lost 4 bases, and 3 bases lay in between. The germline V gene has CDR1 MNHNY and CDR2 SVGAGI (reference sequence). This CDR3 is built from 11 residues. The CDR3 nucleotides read TGTGCCAGCAGTTACGTTTACGAGCAGTACTTC. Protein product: CASSYVYEQYF.

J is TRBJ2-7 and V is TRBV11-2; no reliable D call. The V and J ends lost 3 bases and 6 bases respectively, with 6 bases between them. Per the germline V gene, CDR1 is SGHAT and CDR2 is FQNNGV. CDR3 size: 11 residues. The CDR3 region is CASSFGIEQYF. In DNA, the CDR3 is TGTGCCAGCAGCTTTGGGATCGAGCAGTACTTC.

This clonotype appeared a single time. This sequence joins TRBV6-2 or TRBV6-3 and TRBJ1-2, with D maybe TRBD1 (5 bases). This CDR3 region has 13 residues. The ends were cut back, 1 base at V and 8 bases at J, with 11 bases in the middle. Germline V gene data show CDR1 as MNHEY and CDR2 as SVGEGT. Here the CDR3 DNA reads TGTGCCAGCAGTTACTATAGAAGGGGCGGCTACACCTTC. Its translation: CASSYYRRGGYTF.